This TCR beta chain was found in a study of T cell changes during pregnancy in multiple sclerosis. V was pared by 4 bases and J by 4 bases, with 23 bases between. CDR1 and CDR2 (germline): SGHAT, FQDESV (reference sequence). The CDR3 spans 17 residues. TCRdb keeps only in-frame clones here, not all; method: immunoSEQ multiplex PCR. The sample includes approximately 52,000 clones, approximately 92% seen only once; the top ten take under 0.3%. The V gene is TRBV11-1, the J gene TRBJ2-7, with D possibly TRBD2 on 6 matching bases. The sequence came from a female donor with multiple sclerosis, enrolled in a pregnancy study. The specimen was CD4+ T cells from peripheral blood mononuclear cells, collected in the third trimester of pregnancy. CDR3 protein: CASSSPTMGGEIYEQYF. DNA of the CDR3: TGTGCCAGCAGCTCCCCCACCATGGGGGGAGAAATTTACGAGCAGTACTTC.